This entry lists 23 T cell receptor beta chains sequenced from one sample in a study of human T cells and chemical hapten exposure. Each CDR3 protein gets one entry after TCRdb re-called the RACE reads with MiXCR. The repertoire holds roughly 190,000 distinct CDR3 sequences, with 20% to 25% as singletons. Indicated time point: patch test 1, 2 weeks after DPC sensitization. As for treatment: therapeutic diphenylcyclopropenone sensitization with weekly scalp DPC. This specimen consisted of whole blood, obtained in connection with sensitization to the hapten diphenylcyclopropenone (DPC). The source is a woman aged 45-65 years with alopecia areata. Some clones in this sample may be carry-over from other donors' samples.

This clonotype was seen a few times. This rearrangement joins TRBV6-5 to TRBJ1-1; D perhaps matches TRBD1 (5 bases). This CDR3 has 12 residues. The V and J ends lost 2 bases and 4 bases respectively, with 5 bases between them. In germline, CDR1 is MNHEY, CDR2 SVGAGI. The CDR3 reads CASSYGGTEAFF. In DNA form, the CDR3 reads TGTGCCAGCAGTTACGGGGGCACTGAAGCTTTCTTT.

This sequence joins TRBV5-1 and TRBJ2-3; a weak D match, TRBD2 (6 bases). Germline assignment: CDR1 SGHRS and CDR2 YFSETQ. The CDR3 has 14 amino acids. Trimming took 1 base from V and 6 from J, leaving 12 bases between them. Written as DNA, the CDR3 is TGCGCCAGCAGCTTGACAGTAGGAGGGGATACGCAGTATTTT. Encoded protein: CASSLTVGGDTQYF.

This clonotype has a single count. The J gene is TRBJ2-5, the V gene TRBV27; no definite D call. The CDR3 consists of 16 residues. Trimming left V 2 bases short and J 1 base short, with 14 bases between. Germline CDR1 reads MNHEY; CDR2 reads SMNVEV (reference sequence). The CDR3 DNA reads TGTGCCAGCAGTTTAGGTACCCTCTCGGGCCAAGAGACCCAGTACTTC. Amino acid sequence: CASSLGTLSGQETQYF.

The chain recombines TRBV20-1 with TRBJ2-7; no definite D call. The CDR3 is 13 residues long. V was shortened by 3 bases and J by 3 bases, with 12 bases between the two germline ends. The germline V gene has CDR1 DFQATT and CDR2 SNEGSKA (reference sequence). The CDR3 loop is CSARGMGYYEQYF. The CDR3 DNA follows: TGCAGTGCTAGGGGGATGGGGTACTACGAGCAGTACTTC.

V and J are TRBV7-2 and TRBJ2-7; 11 bases are shared with TRBD2. CDR1 is SGHTA, CDR2 FQGNSA, per germline. V was pared by 1 base and J by 5 bases, with 4 bases of the junction left unmatched. CDR3 length: 15 residues. The CDR3 DNA reads TGTGCCAGCAGCTTAGTCGCTAGCGGGAGGCACGAGCAGTACTTC. The encoded protein is CASSLVASGRHEQYF. Complete variable domain (other parts from reference TRBV7-2 and TRBJ2-7): GAGVSQSPSNKVTEKGKDVELRCDPISGHTALYWYRQSLGQGLEFLIYFQGNSAPDKSGLPSDRFSAERTGGSVSTLTIQRTQQEDSAVYLCASSLVASGRHEQYFGPGTRLTVT.

This clonotype was found many times. The chain couples TRBV28 to TRBJ2-7; 10 bases are shared with TRBD2. CDR1 and CDR2 from the germline V gene are MDHEN and SYDVKM. V gave up 3 bases and J gave up 7 bases; unmatched junction bases: 9. The CDR3 has 15 amino acids. CDR3: CASSFLSGRAWEQYF. The CDR3 nucleotides are TGTGCCAGCAGTTTCCTGAGCGGGAGGGCCTGGGAGCAGTACTTC.

The genes are TRBV2 and TRBJ2-1; 9 bases map to TRBD2. The CDR3 runs 14 residues. Germline assignment: CDR1 SNHLY and CDR2 FYNNEI. Germline trimming cut 6 bases from V and 7 bases from J; bases unmatched to any gene: 7. The CDR3 nucleotides are TGTGCCAGCAGCGGAAGCGGGAGGTGGAATGAGCAGTTCTTC. Translating it yields CASSGSGRWNEQFF.

The rearrangement joins TRBV20-1 to TRBJ1-1; tentative D call: TRBD1 (5 bases). Trimming removed 3 bases at V and 0 bases at J, with 11 bases between. CDR3 length equals 14 residues. CDR1 is DFQATT and CDR2 is SNEGSKA in the germline V gene (reference sequence). CDR3 coding DNA: TGCAGTGCTAGCAGGGCCGGGATGAACACTGAAGCTTTCTTT. Residues: CSASRAGMNTEAFF.

V usage is TRBV4-2 and J usage is TRBJ1-4; no clear D gene. The V end was cut by 6 bases, the J end by 0 bases, with 14 bases between. Germline CDR1 and CDR2: LGHNA and YNFKEQ. This CDR3 has 16 amino acids. This CDR3 reads CASRSEAIATNEKLFF. The DNA of the CDR3 is TGTGCCAGCAGGAGCGAAGCCATTGCAACTAATGAAAAACTGTTTTTT.

The V call is TRBV11-2, the J call TRBJ1-1; TRBD1 aligns across 7 bases. Germline CDR1 and CDR2: SGHAT and FQNNGV. The CDR3 has 19 residues. Trimming removed 0 bases from V and 2 bases from J; junction bases left unmatched: 15. In DNA form, the CDR3 reads TGTGCCAGCAGCTTAGATCTACGTTACAGGGGATGGAGAAACACTGAAGCTTTCTTT. Its protein is CASSLDLRYRGWRNTEAFF. Full variable domain (outside the CDR3, taken from reference TRBV11-2 and TRBJ1-1): EAGVAQSPRYKIIEKRQSVAFWCNPISGHATLYWYQQILGQGPKLLIQFQNNGVVDDSQLPKDRFSAERLKGVDSTLKIQPAKLEDSAVYLCASSLDLRYRGWRNTEAFFGQGTRLTVV.

V is TRBV28 and J is TRBJ2-7; D gene ambiguous. The CDR3 length is 13 residues. V was cut by 5 bases and J by 5 bases, with 13 bases left in between. CDR1 and CDR2 from the germline V gene are MDHEN and SYDVKM. The CDR3 DNA reads as TGTGCCAGCAGTCCAGGACCTTCGGACGAGCAGTACTTC. It codes for CASSPGPSDEQYF.

This clonotype was picked up a small number of times. V is TRBV10-3 and J is TRBJ2-1, with D perhaps matching TRBD1 or TRBD2 (5 bases each). The CDR3 is 18 residues long. V lost 6 bases and J lost 3, with 24 bases in between. In germline, CDR1 is ENHRY, CDR2 SYGVKD. The CDR3 DNA reads TGTGCCATCAGGCCGGGACCGATGGTTTACCGATTCTACAATGAGCAGTTCTTC. Residues: CAIRPGPMVYRFYNEQFF.

The V gene is TRBV5-1, the J gene TRBJ1-5; the match to TRBD1 covers 8 bases. Germline V lookup: CDR1 SGHRS, CDR2 YFSETQ. CDR3 size: 15 residues. The V and J ends lost 0 bases and 6 bases, in that order; junction bases with no gene match: 5. The CDR3 loop is CASSLGQGAGQPQHF. In DNA form, the CDR3 reads TGCGCCAGCAGCTTGGGGCAGGGGGCCGGTCAGCCCCAGCATTTT.

This clonotype was detected ten times or more. The CDR3 DNA reads as TGTGCCAGCAGTGATTCAGGGGCGGGAGGAAACACCATATATTTT. This translates into CASSDSGAGGNTIYF. The chain is built from TRBV6-1 and TRBJ1-3; possible D gene TRBD1, 6 bases. Looked up from germline, CDR1 is MNHNS and CDR2 is SASEGT. CDR3 size: 15 residues. Trimming cost V 3 bases and J 4 bases, with 13 bases left between them.

This clonotype occurred once. The chain recombines TRBV20-1 with TRBJ2-1, with D maybe TRBD2 (5 bases). The ends were cut back, 1 base at V and 8 bases at J, with 15 bases in the middle. CDR1 is DFQATT and CDR2 is SNEGSKA in the germline V gene (reference sequence). This CDR3 is built from 14 residues. CDR3 protein: CSARVRIDSDEQFF. The CDR3 DNA follows: TGCAGTGCTAGAGTACGGATAGATAGCGATGAGCAGTTCTTC.

This clonotype was counted a few times. This chain uses TRBV20-1 with TRBJ2-4, with 9 bases identical to TRBD2. With 4 bases clipped from V and 0 bases from J, the junction kept 4 bases outside the gene matches. Germline assignment: CDR1 DFQATT and CDR2 SNEGSKA (reference sequence). This CDR3 has 15 residues. CDR3 bases: TGCAGTGCTAACCAAGCGGGAGGAGCCAAAAACATTCAGTACTTC. Translating gives CSANQAGGAKNIQYF.

Written as DNA, the CDR3 is TGTGCCAGCAGCTTAGCGGGGGGAGGCGGGGAGCTGTTTTTT. Protein: CASSLAGGGGELFF. The rearrangement joins TRBV7-8 to TRBJ2-2; a possible D gene is TRBD2 (6 bases). V was pared by 0 bases and J by 7 bases, with 9 bases between. The germline V gene encodes CDR1 SGHVS and CDR2 FQNEAQ. The length of the CDR3 is 14 residues. Full variable domain (remainder filled in from reference TRBV7-8 and TRBJ2-2): GAGVSQSPRYKVAKRGQDVALRCDPISGHVSLFWYQQALGQGPEFLTYFQNEAQLDKSGLPSDRFFAERPEGSVSTLKIQRTQQEDSAVYLCASSLAGGGGELFFGEGSRLTVL.

This clonotype came up a few times. The rearrangement joins TRBV29-1 to TRBJ2-2, with TRBD2 as a possible D gene (6 bases). V gave up 4 bases and J gave up 5 bases, with 11 bases separating them. Germline V gene sequence: CDR1 SQVTM, CDR2 ANQGSEA. The CDR3 consists of 13 residues. The CDR3 loop reads CSVVKGGTGELFF. Here the CDR3 DNA reads TGCAGCGTTGTGAAGGGAGGAACCGGGGAGCTGTTTTTT.

The chain uses TRBV5-1 and TRBJ2-7, with 9 positions matching TRBD2. CDR1 and CDR2 (germline): SGHRS, YFSETQ. The CDR3 is made up of 15 amino acids. Trimming took 7 bases from V and 2 from J; bases not matched to a gene: 10. The CDR3 loop is CASGDSGRPPYEQYF. The CDR3 bases are TGCGCCAGCGGGGATAGCGGGAGACCGCCCTACGAGCAGTACTTC.

This chain uses TRBV6-6 with TRBJ2-2; D not resolved. CDR3 length equals 15 residues. Between the trimmed V and J ends, which lost 8 bases and 4 bases, there was a span of 17 bases. Germline CDR1 and CDR2: MNHNY and SVGAGI (reference sequence). CDR3 coding DNA: TGTGCCAGCGGAATCGCTGGGCTTGGCACCGGGGAGCTGTTTTTT. Its protein is CASGIAGLGTGELFF.

The chain links TRBV5-1 to TRBJ2-7; tentatively, D is TRBD2 (5 bases). The germline gives CDR1 SGHRS, CDR2 YFSETQ. V lost 2 bases and J 4 bases, leaving 10 bases between the germline ends. The CDR3 loop spans 13 amino acids. The CDR3 is CASSLRLKYEQYF. The CDR3 DNA follows: TGCGCCAGCAGCTTACGACTAAAATACGAGCAGTACTTC.

This clonotype was seen only a few times. The rearrangement links TRBV20-1 to TRBJ2-3; possible D gene TRBD2, 6 bases. The germline V and J ends were trimmed by 0 bases and 3 bases, with 16 bases remaining between them. The V gene's germline CDR1 is DFQATT and CDR2 SNEGSKA (reference sequence). The CDR3 totals 16 residues. The CDR3 coding sequence is TGCAGTGCTAGAGATCTGAGGGGAGGACGGACAGATACGCAGTATTTT. As protein: CSARDLRGGRTDTQYF.

In nucleotides, the CDR3 is TGTGCCAGCAGTTCGGACAGTTCCCACGAGCAGTACTTC. Translating gives CASSSDSSHEQYF. V is TRBV12-3 or TRBV12-4 and J is TRBJ2-7; the D gene is possibly TRBD1 (6 bases). Trimming removed 4 bases from V and 5 bases from J, with 12 bases in between. The CDR3 spans 13 residues.